This passage covers 10 T cell receptor beta chains from one sample sequenced in a study of T cell clonality in common variable immunodeficiency. This table comes from immunoSEQ multiplex PCR, and its TCRdb copy is limited to in-frame clones, with some not included. The sample is made up of roughly 17,000 clones, none counted only once. For these receptors, no antigen is known. Whole-study results and caveats: Common variable immunodeficiency TCR beta sequences reportedly had fewer deletions and N-nucleotide insertions.

The sample was peripheral blood mononuclear cells. The receptors shown here come from a human donor with common variable immunodeficiency.

This clone was observed a handful of times. The sequence runs out 3 residues before the end of the CDR3; the remainder is reconstructed from the germline J gene. The rearrangement links TRBV7-9 to TRBJ2-5, with 8 bases that match TRBD2. Per germline, CDR1 SEHNR and CDR2 FQNEAQ (reference sequence). The CDR3 length is 15 residues. V gave up 2 bases and J gave up 3 bases; unmatched junction bases: 5. CDR3 bases read: TGTGCCAGCAGCTTATCGGGGGGGCTCAAAGAGACC. Its translation is CASSLSGGLKET. The whole CDR3 reads CASSLSGGLKETQYF.

This clone was seen a few times. Sequencing ends 3 residues short of the CDR3 end; the germline J gene provides the rest. V gene TRBV18 combines with J gene TRBJ1-2; D is ambiguous. The CDR3 length is 19 residues. V was shortened by 1 base and J by 4 bases, with 25 bases between the two germline ends. In germline, CDR1 is KGHSH, CDR2 LQKENI. Partial CDR3 DNA: TGTGCCAGCTCACCACTATTCCCGGGTCCAGACCTATGGAGCTATGGC. It codes for CASSPLFPGPDLWSYG. The full CDR3 protein reads CASSPLFPGPDLWSYGYTF. The whole variable domain, remainder taken from reference TRBV18 and TRBJ1-2, is NAGVMQNPRHLVRRRGQEARLRCSPMKGHSHVYWYRQLPEEGLKFMVYLQKENIIDESGMPKERFSAEFPKEGPSILRIQQVVRGDSAAYFCASSPLFPGPDLWSYGYTFGSGTRLTVV.

Concerning this clone itself: The CDR3 end falls 3 residues outside the read, so it is completed with the germline J gene. The rearrangement joins TRBV30 to TRBJ1-6, with a weak D call TRBD1 (6 bases). This CDR3 region has 13 residues. Trimming left V 7 bases short and J 8 bases short, with 15 bases between. Germline CDR1 GTSNPN, CDR2 SVGIG (reference sequence). The CDR3 bases that were read are TGTGCCTCTAGTGGCGGGGGCGATTCACCC. The encoded protein is CASSGGGDSP. The whole CDR3 reads CASSGGGDSPLHF.

In the case of this clone: The read comes to an end 3 residues before the CDR3 does, leaving the germline J gene to fill in the end. The chain is built from TRBV5-1 and TRBJ2-5, with 9 bases fitting TRBD2. The V gene's germline CDR1 is SGHRS and CDR2 YFSETQ. The ends lost 5 bases at V and 1 base at J; junction bases unmatched: 3. The CDR3 loop spans 14 amino acids. The CDR3 region is CASSLLAGQETQYF. CDR3 DNA, as far as it was read: TGCGCCAGCAGTCTACTAGCGGGCCAAGAGACC.

This clone was observed a few times. The CDR3 end is not reached by the read, which stops 3 residues before it; the germline J gene fills it in. The J gene is TRBJ2-5, the V gene TRBV29-1; possible D gene TRBD1, 7 bases. The V and J ends lost 5 bases and 4 bases respectively, with 14 bases between them. The CDR3 is made up of 13 amino acids. The germline V gene encodes CDR1 SQVTM and CDR2 ANQGSEA. CDR3 amino acids: CSVSTGRRETQYF. The covered CDR3 bases are TGCAGCGTTTCGACAGGGAGGAGAGAGACC.

This clone occurred many times. The CDR3 end lies 3 residues beyond the end of the read and is filled in from the germline J gene. The chain is built from TRBV20-1 and TRBJ1-5; tentatively, D is TRBD1 (5 bases). This CDR3 comprises 15 residues. V was clipped by 5 bases and J by 0 bases, with 14 bases between them. Per the germline V gene, CDR1 is DFQATT and CDR2 is SNEGSKA (reference sequence). CDR3 DNA (partial): TGCAGTGCTGCCCGACAGATTTCTAGCAATCAGCCC. Translating it yields CSAARQISSNQP. Given in full, the CDR3 is CSAARQISSNQPQHF.

Comments on this clone: Read data end 3 residues before the CDR3 end; the end is taken from the germline J gene. J is TRBJ1-2 and V is TRBV7-2, with 8 bases identical to TRBD1. Germline V gene data show CDR1 as SGHTA and CDR2 as FQGNSA. V lost 0 bases and J lost 4; bases outside the gene matches: 1. The CDR3 extends over 14 amino acids. CDR3 bases read: TGTGCCAGCAGCTTAGCTACAGGGGGCTATGGC. Encoded protein: CASSLATGGYG. In full, the CDR3 reads CASSLATGGYGYTF.

This clone was counted at least ten times. Read coverage stops 3 residues before the CDR3 terminus; the germline J gene supplies the remainder. V usage is TRBV5-1 and J usage is TRBJ2-3; 8 bases map to TRBD2. The CDR3 has 15 amino acids. The V gene's germline CDR1 is SGHRS and CDR2 YFSETQ. Trimming cost V 0 bases and J 2 bases; bases outside gene matches: 2. CDR3 sequence reads: CASSLDGGDTDTQYF. CDR3 DNA (partial): TGCGCCAGCAGCTTGGACGGGGGGGACACAGATACG.

This clone was observed a handful of times. The missing CDR3 end, 3 residues past where the read stops, is filled in from the germline J gene. This chain uses TRBV30 with TRBJ2-4, with 7 nucleotides matching TRBD1. V dropped 0 bases and J dropped 6; count of bases not matched to a gene: 2. Germline CDR1 and CDR2: GTSNPN and SVGIG (reference sequence). CDR3 length: 13 residues. The sequenced part of the CDR3 DNA is TGTGCCTGGAGTGTACCAGGGGGAAACATT. Translation: CAWSVPGGNI. The entire CDR3 protein reads CAWSVPGGNIQYF.

This clone turned up a few times. Read sequence stops 3 residues before the CDR3 end, and the germline J gene provides the missing end. The V gene is TRBV7-6, the J gene TRBJ2-7; TRBD2 matches at 8 bases. The CDR3 extends over 17 amino acids. Per germline, CDR1 SGHVS and CDR2 FNYEAQ. With V trimmed by 5 bases and J by 6 bases, 18 bases remained unmatched. This CDR3 is CASSPPSPGGLDVEQYF. The sequenced part of the CDR3 DNA is TGTGCCAGCAGCCCACCTTCGCCGGGGGGGCTGGATGTCGAG. The complete variable domain, with remaining parts taken from reference TRBV7-6 and TRBJ2-7, reads GAGVSQSPRYKVTKRGQDVALRCDPISGHVSLYWYRQALGQGPEFLTYFNYEAQQDKSGLPNDRFSAERPEGSISTLTIQRTEQRDSAMYRCASSPPSPGGLDVEQYFGPGTRLTVT.